This TCR beta chain was sequenced for a study of blood T cell repertoires in COVID-19. The CDR3 consists of 15 residues. Trimming shortened V by 1 base and J by 9 bases, and 17 bases separated the two germline ends. Germline lookup yields CDR1 LGHDT and CDR2 YNNKEL (reference sequence). Some clones are missing from TCRdb's copy, which holds only in-frame ones; the method was immunoSEQ multiplex PCR. The table records about 240,000 clones, approximately 82% of them present only once. J is TRBJ2-3 and V is TRBV3-1 (or the pseudogene TRBV3-2); D uncertain. This receptor was taken from a man aged 30 to 45 who had recovered from COVID-19. Sequencing used peripheral blood. In DNA form, the CDR3 reads TGTGCCAGCAGCCAAGCCTACGATCTAGGAAACACGCAGTATTTT. Amino acid sequence: CASSQAYDLGNTQYF.